These 24 T cell receptor beta chains originate from one sample sequenced in a study of response to subunit inactivated influenza vaccine. MiXCR, run by TCRdb on the RT-PCR reads, gives a single entry per CDR3 protein. The sample contains hundreds of thousands of distinct CDR3 sequences, approximately 11% of which appear only once. The sequences come from PBMCs from blood, collected roughly 47 days after vaccination. The receptors stem from a man aged 45-60 years who received an inactivated influenza vaccine.

J is TRBJ1-2 and V is TRBV20-1; 8 bases are a match to TRBD1. Germline CDR1 and CDR2: DFQATT and SNEGSKA (reference sequence). CDR3 length equals 14 residues. After removal of 0 bases from V and 6 bases from J, the junction contained 6 bases not matched to a gene. CDR3 bases: TGCAGTGCTAGAGATACTAGGACAGGGAATGGCTACACCTTC. Residues: CSARDTRTGNGYTF.

In this sample, this clonotype turned up a few times. V usage is TRBV12-3 or TRBV12-4 and J usage is TRBJ1-3; TRBD1 matches 9 bases. The CDR3 is made up of 16 amino acids. V dropped 5 bases and J dropped 4; count of bases not matched to a gene: 9. The CDR3: CASSPGQGGSGNTIYF. The CDR3 DNA reads as TGTGCCAGCAGTCCGGGACAGGGCGGGTCCGGAAACACCATATATTTT.

The V call is TRBV7-6, the J call TRBJ2-7; D is undetermined. Per the germline V gene, CDR1 is SGHVS and CDR2 is FNYEAQ. This CDR3 is 14 amino acids long. Trimming took 5 bases from V and 7 from J, leaving 18 bases between them. The CDR3 loop reads CASSLESWTGEQYF. CDR3 DNA sequence: TGTGCCAGCAGCCTAGAGAGCTGGACGGGTGAGCAGTACTTC.

V is TRBV6-1 and J is TRBJ2-1; no clear D. V was cut by 10 bases and J by 0 bases, with 19 bases left in between. This CDR3 region has 16 residues. The germline gives CDR1 MNHNS, CDR2 SASEGT. The CDR3 nucleotides read TGTGCCACCCGGTTGGAGACGGCGAGCTCCTACAATGAGCAGTTCTTC. This encodes CATRLETASSYNEQFF.

V and J are TRBV10-2 and TRBJ2-7; D is tentatively TRBD1 or TRBD2 (5 bases each). V was shortened by 5 bases and J by 0 bases, with 8 bases between the two germline ends. CDR3 length equals 13 residues. The germline CDR1 and CDR2 sequences are WSHSY and SAAADI. CDR3 sequence reads: CASSPGASYEQYF. In DNA, the CDR3 is TGCGCCAGCAGTCCCGGGGCCTCCTACGAGCAGTACTTC.

This clonotype has only a few counts. The V gene is TRBV20-1, the J gene TRBJ2-2, with D perhaps matching TRBD2 (6 bases). Looked up from germline, CDR1 is DFQATT and CDR2 is SNEGSKA (reference sequence). CDR3 size: 15 residues. With 6 bases removed from V and 1 base from J, the gap between germline ends came to 15 bases. The CDR3 sequence: CSATRGILNTGELFF. As DNA, the CDR3 is TGCAGTGCAACCCGGGGGATATTGAACACCGGGGAGCTGTTTTTT.

This clonotype was counted between two and nine times. This chain connects TRBV29-1 to TRBJ2-6, with D unresolved. Deletions cut 4 bases from V and 0 bases from J, with 10 bases between. The germline V gene encodes CDR1 SQVTM and CDR2 ANQGSEA. The CDR3 is 15 amino acids. DNA of the CDR3: TGCAGCGTTGGCGTCAGCCCCTCTGGGGCCAACGTCCTGACTTTC. This sequence encodes CSVGVSPSGANVLTF. The complete variable domain, with remaining parts taken from reference TRBV29-1 and TRBJ2-6, reads SAVISQKPSRDICQRGTSLTIQCQVDSQVTMMFWYRQQPGQSLTLIATANQGSEATYESGFVIDKFPISRPNLTFSTLTVSNMSPEDSSIYLCSVGVSPSGANVLTFGAGSRLTVL.

This clonotype was picked up a small number of times. Compared with germline, one end of the junction differs, possibly owing to a read error. The chain employs TRBV15 and TRBJ2-7; no definite D call. This CDR3 comprises 12 residues. Germline assignment: CDR1 LNHNV and CDR2 YYDKDF (reference sequence). CDR3 sequence reads: CATSRADGAKNF. DNA of the CDR3: TGTGCCACCAGCAGAGCGGACGGAGCAAAGAACTTC.

The chain combines TRBV20-1 with TRBJ1-5, with D unresolved. The CDR3 spans 13 residues. The V end was cut by 4 bases, the J end by 4 bases, with 11 bases between. Germline V gives CDR1 DFQATT, CDR2 SNEGSKA (reference sequence). CDR3 nucleotides: TGCAGTGCTAAGAAGGTACAGAATCAGCCCCAGCATTTT. Residues: CSAKKVQNQPQHF.

In its sample, this clonotype was seen a few times. This chain uses TRBV29-1 with TRBJ2-1, with D perhaps given as TRBD1 or TRBD2 (7 bases each). CDR1 and CDR2 from the germline V gene are SQVTM and ANQGSEA. Trimming took off 4 bases at V and 4 bases at J, with 11 bases between the two ends. This CDR3 is built from 13 residues. The CDR3 is CSVGGGQYNEQFF. CDR3 nucleotides: TGCAGCGTTGGCGGGGGACAGTACAATGAGCAGTTCTTC.

In its sample, this clonotype was seen many times. The chain couples TRBV10-3 to TRBJ2-1; TRBD2 aligns across 7 bases. Trimming removed 3 bases from V and 12 bases from J; junction bases left unmatched: 8. The CDR3 covers 13 residues. Germline CDR1 and CDR2: ENHRY and SYGVKD. The CDR3 DNA follows: TGTGCCATCAGTGACGGATCGGGGGGAGGGCAGTTCTTC. Its protein product is CAISDGSGGGQFF.

This clonotype was detected many times. The rearrangement joins TRBV20-1 to TRBJ2-1; D is tentatively TRBD1 or TRBD2 (5 bases each). This CDR3 is 12 amino acids long. Trimming took off 5 bases at V and 9 bases at J, with 14 bases between the two ends. Germline loops: CDR1 DFQATT, CDR2 SNEGSKA (reference sequence). The CDR3 DNA follows: TGCAGTGCTTGGGACCGTTTGAGTGAGCAGTTCTTC. Translating it yields CSAWDRLSEQFF.

The chain uses TRBV12-3 or TRBV12-4 and TRBJ2-7; 8 bases fit TRBD2. V lost 7 bases, J lost 0 bases, and 5 bases stayed unmatched. The CDR3 has 14 amino acids. The CDR3: CASNKRGSSYEQYF. CDR3 sequence (DNA): TGTGCCAGCAATAAGCGGGGGAGCTCCTACGAGCAGTACTTC.

This clonotype has a handful of counts. The J gene is TRBJ1-1, the V gene TRBV28; D is perhaps TRBD1 (6 bases). Deletions cut 3 bases from V and 3 bases from J, with 20 bases between. CDR3 length: 17 residues. Germline loops: CDR1 MDHEN, CDR2 SYDVKM. This CDR3 reads CASSFWSFLRQDTEAFF. In DNA form, the CDR3 reads TGTGCCAGCAGTTTCTGGTCTTTCCTCCGACAGGACACTGAAGCTTTCTTT.

This clonotype has just a few counts. V gene TRBV6-5 combines with J gene TRBJ2-3; 9 bases fit TRBD2. The junction had 10 bases not matched to a gene; V was cut back by 2 bases and J by 4 bases. Per germline, CDR1 MNHEY and CDR2 SVGAGI. The CDR3 is made up of 17 amino acids. The CDR3 protein is CASSYSFSGGRSDTQYF. CDR3 DNA sequence: TGTGCCAGCAGTTACAGTTTCAGCGGGGGGAGGTCAGATACGCAGTATTTT.

The chain couples TRBV12-3 or TRBV12-4 to TRBJ1-5; tentatively, D is TRBD1 (5 bases). Trimming took off 3 bases at V and 5 bases at J, with 14 bases between the two ends. The CDR3 has 15 residues. Here the CDR3 DNA reads TGTGCCAGCAGTTTCCGGGACCCCAGTTATCAGCCCCAGCATTTT. Its translation is CASSFRDPSYQPQHF.

The rearrangement joins TRBV6-5 to TRBJ2-5, with unresolved D. The V and J ends lost 3 bases and 5 bases respectively, with 13 bases between them. There are 14 residues in the CDR3. Per germline, CDR1 MNHEY and CDR2 SVGAGI. CDR3 sequence (DNA): TGTGCCAGCAGTTATGGGCGGTCCGGGGAGACCCAGTACTTC. Translation: CASSYGRSGETQYF.

This chain connects TRBV20-1 to TRBJ2-3; the D gene is possibly TRBD1 (5 bases). Deletions cut 0 bases from V and 5 bases from J, with 15 bases between. CDR1 is DFQATT, CDR2 SNEGSKA, per germline (reference sequence). The CDR3 consists of 15 residues. As DNA, the CDR3 is TGCAGTGCTAGAGATACGCAGGGCCGATTAGATACGCAGTATTTT. It yields the protein CSARDTQGRLDTQYF.

V gene TRBV6-2 or TRBV6-3 combines with J gene TRBJ2-2, with 8 bases matching TRBD2. There are 16 residues in the CDR3. CDR1 and CDR2 (germline): MNHEY, SVGEGT. V gave up 5 bases and J gave up 4 bases; unmatched junction bases: 9. DNA for the CDR3: TGTGCCAGCAGTCGCCCCACCGGGAGGGGCACCGGGGAGCTGTTTTTT. This sequence encodes CASSRPTGRGTGELFF.

This clonotype appeared a few times. The rearrangement uses TRBV9 and TRBJ2-1; TRBD2 matches 7 bases. V shed 3 bases, J shed 5 bases, and the junction held 5 bases outside the gene matches. The CDR3 consists of 14 residues. CDR1 is SGDLS, CDR2 YYNGEE, per germline. CDR3 loop: CASSGFGTNNEQFF. CDR3 sequence (DNA): TGTGCCAGCAGCGGATTCGGGACTAACAATGAGCAGTTCTTC.

This clonotype was found many times. The V and J genes are TRBV12-3 or TRBV12-4 and TRBJ1-1; maybe TRBD1 (5 bases). Trimming removed 3 bases from V and 4 bases from J, with 9 bases in between. CDR3 length: 13 residues. In DNA form, the CDR3 reads TGTGCCAGCAGTTTTCAGGGTCGCACTGAAGCTTTCTTT. Protein sequence: CASSFQGRTEAFF.

The chain couples TRBV7-6 to TRBJ1-1; 7 bases are a match to TRBD1. The germline gives CDR1 SGHVS, CDR2 FNYEAQ. The CDR3 length is 17 residues. J gave up 2 bases and V 0 bases, and 9 bases lay outside the gene matches. DNA for the CDR3: TGTGCCAGCAGCTTAGCGCCGCTGACAGGGCATAACACTGAAGCTTTCTTT. This sequence encodes CASSLAPLTGHNTEAFF. Combining the CDR3 with reference TRBV7-6 and TRBJ1-1 gives the whole variable domain GAGVSQSPRYKVTKRGQDVALRCDPISGHVSLYWYRQALGQGPEFLTYFNYEAQQDKSGLPNDRFSAERPEGSISTLTIQRTEQRDSAMYRCASSLAPLTGHNTEAFFGQGTRLTVV.

The CDR3 coding sequence is TGCAGTGCTAGTATTAATACAGATACGCAGTATTTT. The encoded protein is CSASINTDTQYF. The J gene is TRBJ2-3, the V gene TRBV20-1, with no clear D. CDR1 is DFQATT and CDR2 is SNEGSKA in the germline V gene (reference sequence). Deletions cut 3 bases from V and 3 bases from J, with 7 bases between. The CDR3 is 12 amino acids.

This clonotype was observed a few times. This chain connects TRBV6-1 to TRBJ2-2; D unresolved. CDR3 length: 14 residues. Germline lookup yields CDR1 MNHNS and CDR2 SASEGT. V shed 8 bases and J shed 0 bases, with 10 bases lying between them. As DNA, the CDR3 is TGTGCCAGCTTCAGGAACGCGAACACCGGGGAGCTGTTTTTT. Translated, it gives CASFRNANTGELFF.